These T cell receptor beta chains were read from a single sample in a study of tumor-infiltrating lymphocytes in primary liver carcinoma. TCRdb independently ran MiXCR on the multiplex PCR reads; one entry per CDR3 protein. In the table there are about 200,000 distinct CDR3 sequences, less than 75% of which are singletons. The sample taken for sequencing was peripheral blood. These receptors were taken from a woman aged 60-75 years with primary liver carcinoma and hepatitis B virus infection. CDR3s include the opening cysteine and the closing phenylalanine or tryptophan. Each record gives: clone size, V gene, D gene, J gene, CDR3 DNA, CDR3 protein. D genes are given only for firm matches. Clone size appears in some rows only: once, few, many, or a class for an expanded clone.

clone_size: NA
v_call: TRBV6-1
d_call: TRBD2
j_call: TRBJ2-3
cdr3_nt: TGTGCCAGCAGTGAACAGGGACTAGCGGGAGGGCCTAGGCCCACAGATATGCAGTATTTT
cdr3_aa: CASSEQGLAGGPRPTDMQYF

clone_size: NA
v_call: TRBV6-1
d_call: NA
j_call: TRBJ2-3
cdr3_nt: TGTGCCAGCAGTGAAGCGGTGCGTCGCACAGATACGCTGTATTTT
cdr3_aa: CASSEAVRRTDTLYF

clone_size: many
v_call: TRBV12-3/TRBV12-4
d_call: NA
j_call: TRBJ2-1
cdr3_nt: TGTGCCAGCAGTAAACCAGGCAGCTACAATGAGCAGTTCTTC
cdr3_aa: CASSKPGSYNEQFF

clone_size: NA
v_call: TRBV6-2/TRBV6-3
d_call: NA
j_call: TRBJ1-1
cdr3_nt: TGTGCCAGCAGTTCTGCCTTTGGGGACACGAACACTGAAGCTTCCTTT
cdr3_aa: CASSSAFGDTNTEASF

clone_size: NA
v_call: TRBV28
d_call: NA
j_call: TRBJ2-2
cdr3_nt: TGTGCCAGCAGTCAGGGAGGTGGAAACACCTGGGAGCTGTTGTTT
cdr3_aa: CASSQGGGNTWELLF

clone_size: NA
v_call: TRBV30
d_call: NA
j_call: TRBJ1-2
cdr3_nt: TGTGCCTGGAGTGTAGGGTCCGCCGGCGGCTACGGCTACACCTTC
cdr3_aa: CAWSVGSAGGYGYTF

clone_size: NA
v_call: TRBV11-2
d_call: NA
j_call: TRBJ2-2
cdr3_nt: TGTGTCAGCAGCTCGGGACCTACTGGCGGGGAGCTGTTTTTT
cdr3_aa: CVSSSGPTGGELFF

clone_size: NA
v_call: TRBV11-3
d_call: NA
j_call: TRBJ2-4
cdr3_nt: TGTGCCAGCAGCTATCTGGTAGCCAAGAACATTCAGTACTTC
cdr3_aa: CASSYLVAKNIQYF

clone_size: NA
v_call: TRBV11-2
d_call: NA
j_call: TRBJ2-7
cdr3_nt: TGTACCAACAACTTAGAGCCGGGTCCGAACGAGCAGTACTTC
cdr3_aa: CTNNLEPGPNEQYF

clone_size: NA
v_call: TRBV7-9
d_call: NA
j_call: TRBJ1-1
cdr3_nt: TGTGCCAGCAGTCTAGGGACTGAAGCTTTCTTT
cdr3_aa: CASSLGTEAFF

clone_size: NA
v_call: TRBV4-1
d_call: NA
j_call: TRBJ2-7
cdr3_nt: TGCGCCAGCAGCCACGAAATCGTAGGGGGTGGGCAGTACTTC
cdr3_aa: CASSHEIVGGGQYF

clone_size: many
v_call: TRBV4-1
d_call: NA
j_call: TRBJ2-3
cdr3_nt: TGCGCCAGCAGCCAAGAAGGCCGGGGGCCCGCCGCAGATACGCAGTATTTT
cdr3_aa: CASSQEGRGPAADTQYF

clone_size: many
v_call: TRBV29-1
d_call: NA
j_call: TRBJ2-5
cdr3_nt: TGCAGCGTTGAAATACAGGCAGGGACCCAGTACTTC
cdr3_aa: CSVEIQAGTQYF

clone_size: NA
v_call: TRBV11-2
d_call: TRBD2
j_call: TRBJ2-3
cdr3_nt: TGTGCCAGTAGCTTAGCTAGCGGGTACGATATGCAGTATTTT
cdr3_aa: CASSLASGYDMQYF

clone_size: NA
v_call: TRBV6-5
d_call: NA
j_call: TRBJ2-3
cdr3_nt: TGTGCCAGCAGTCGGACGCGGGGTACTGCACATACGCAGTATTTT
cdr3_aa: CASSRTRGTAHTQYF